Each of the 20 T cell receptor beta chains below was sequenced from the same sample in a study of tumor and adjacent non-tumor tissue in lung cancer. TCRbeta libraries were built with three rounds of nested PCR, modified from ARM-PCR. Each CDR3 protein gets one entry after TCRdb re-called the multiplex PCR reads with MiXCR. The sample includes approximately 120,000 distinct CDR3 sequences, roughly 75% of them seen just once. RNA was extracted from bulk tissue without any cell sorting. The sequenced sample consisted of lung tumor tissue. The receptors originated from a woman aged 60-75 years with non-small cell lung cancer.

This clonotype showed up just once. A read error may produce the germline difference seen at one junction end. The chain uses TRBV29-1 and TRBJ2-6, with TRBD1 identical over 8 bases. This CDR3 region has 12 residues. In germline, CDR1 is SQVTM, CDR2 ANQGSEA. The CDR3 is CSLQTGANILTF. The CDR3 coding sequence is TGCAGCCTTCAGACAGGGGCCAACATCCTGACTTTC.

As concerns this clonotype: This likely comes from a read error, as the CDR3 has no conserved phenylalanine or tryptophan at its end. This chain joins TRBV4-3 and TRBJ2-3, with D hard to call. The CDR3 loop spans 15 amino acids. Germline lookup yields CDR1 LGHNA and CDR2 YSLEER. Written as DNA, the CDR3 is TGCGCCGGCAGCCAAGAAGGCGTCAACACAGATACGCAGTATTAT. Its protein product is CAGSQEGVNTDTQYY.

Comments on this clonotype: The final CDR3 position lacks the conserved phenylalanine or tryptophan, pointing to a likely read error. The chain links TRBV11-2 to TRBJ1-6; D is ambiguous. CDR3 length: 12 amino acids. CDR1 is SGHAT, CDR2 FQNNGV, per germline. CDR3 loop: CASNLLNSPLHL. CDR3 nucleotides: TGTGCCAGCAACTTACTGAATTCACCCCTCCACTTG.

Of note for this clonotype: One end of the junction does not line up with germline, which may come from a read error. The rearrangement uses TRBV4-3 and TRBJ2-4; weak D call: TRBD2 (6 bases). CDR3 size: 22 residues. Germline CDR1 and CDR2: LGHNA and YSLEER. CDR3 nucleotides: TGCGCAAGCAGCCAAGGTGCAGGGCTAGCGAGAGGCACCCGGTTAGCCAAAAACATTCAGTACTTC. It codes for CASSQGAGLARGTRLAKNIQYF.

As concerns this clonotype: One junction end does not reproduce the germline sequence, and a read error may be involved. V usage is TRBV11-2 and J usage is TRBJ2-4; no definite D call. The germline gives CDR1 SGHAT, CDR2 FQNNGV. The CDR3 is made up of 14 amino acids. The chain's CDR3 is CAGSSSLSKDIHYF. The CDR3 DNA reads TGTGCCGGCAGCTCCAGTTTGTCCAAAGACATTCATTACTTC.

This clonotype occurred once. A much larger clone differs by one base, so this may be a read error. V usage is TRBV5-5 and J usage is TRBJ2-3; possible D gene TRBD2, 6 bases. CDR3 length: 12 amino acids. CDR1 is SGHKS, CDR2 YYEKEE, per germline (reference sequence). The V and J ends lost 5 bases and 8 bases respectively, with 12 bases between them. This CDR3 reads CASRLSEGTQYF. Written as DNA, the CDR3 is TGTGCCAGCAGACTCTCGGAGGGTACGCAGTATTTT.

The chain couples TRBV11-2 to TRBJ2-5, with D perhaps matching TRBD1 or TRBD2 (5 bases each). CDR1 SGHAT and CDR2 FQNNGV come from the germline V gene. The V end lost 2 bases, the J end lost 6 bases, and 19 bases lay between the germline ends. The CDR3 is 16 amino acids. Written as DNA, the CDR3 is TGTGCCAGCAGCTTAACCGCGCGGGCAGGGATACAGACCCAGTACTTC. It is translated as CASSLTARAGIQTQYF. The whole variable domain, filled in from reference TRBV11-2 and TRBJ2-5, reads EAGVAQSPRYKIIEKRQSVAFWCNPISGHATLYWYQQILGQGPKLLIQFQNNGVVDDSQLPKDRFSAERLKGVDSTLKIQPAKLEDSAVYLCASSLTARAGIQTQYFGPGTRLLVL.

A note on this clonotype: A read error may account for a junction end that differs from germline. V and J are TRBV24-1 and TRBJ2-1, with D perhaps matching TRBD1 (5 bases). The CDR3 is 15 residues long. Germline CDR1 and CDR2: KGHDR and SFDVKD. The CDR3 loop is CTTSDLTDGPNEQFF. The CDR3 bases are TGTACCACCAGTGATTTGACAGATGGGCCCAATGAGCAATTCTTC.

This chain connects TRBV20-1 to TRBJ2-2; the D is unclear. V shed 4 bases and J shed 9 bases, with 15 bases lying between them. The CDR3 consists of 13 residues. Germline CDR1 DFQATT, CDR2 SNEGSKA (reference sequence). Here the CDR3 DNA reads TGCAGTGCTAATTCCGGTCGTCACAGGGAGCTGTTTTTT. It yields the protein CSANSGRHRELFF.

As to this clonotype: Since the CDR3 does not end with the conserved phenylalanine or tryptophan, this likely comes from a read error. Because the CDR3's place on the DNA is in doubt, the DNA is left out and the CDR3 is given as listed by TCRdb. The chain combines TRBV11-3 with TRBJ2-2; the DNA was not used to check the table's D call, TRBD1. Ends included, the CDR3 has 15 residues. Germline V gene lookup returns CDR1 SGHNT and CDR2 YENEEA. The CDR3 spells CAISPGTGVTGEPFS.

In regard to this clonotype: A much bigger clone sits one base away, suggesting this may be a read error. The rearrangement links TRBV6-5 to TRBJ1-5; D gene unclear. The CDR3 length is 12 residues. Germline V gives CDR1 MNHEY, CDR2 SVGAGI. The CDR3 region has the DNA TGTGCCAGCAGTCCCCGAGGTCAGCTCCAGCATTTT. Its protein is CASSPRGQLQHF.

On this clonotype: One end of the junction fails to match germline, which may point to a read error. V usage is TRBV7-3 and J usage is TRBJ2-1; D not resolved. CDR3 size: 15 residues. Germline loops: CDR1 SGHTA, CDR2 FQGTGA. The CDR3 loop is CVSSRGYSTYNEQFF. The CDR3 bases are TGTGTCAGCTCCAGAGGTTACTCGACCTACAATGAGCAGTTCTTC.

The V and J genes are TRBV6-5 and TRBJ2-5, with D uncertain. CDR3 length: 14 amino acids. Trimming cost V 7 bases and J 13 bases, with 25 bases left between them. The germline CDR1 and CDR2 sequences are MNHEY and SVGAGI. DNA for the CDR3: TGTGCCAGCATTGCCCATGGAGAGGAAGAGACCTGGTACTTC. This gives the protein CASIAHGEEETWYF.

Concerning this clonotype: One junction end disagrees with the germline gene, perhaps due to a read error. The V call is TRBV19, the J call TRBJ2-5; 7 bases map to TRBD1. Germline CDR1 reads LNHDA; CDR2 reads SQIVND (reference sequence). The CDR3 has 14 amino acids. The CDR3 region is CASSITGQQEIQYF. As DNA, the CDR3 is TGTGCCAGTAGTATAACGGGACAGCAAGAGATCCAGTACTTC.

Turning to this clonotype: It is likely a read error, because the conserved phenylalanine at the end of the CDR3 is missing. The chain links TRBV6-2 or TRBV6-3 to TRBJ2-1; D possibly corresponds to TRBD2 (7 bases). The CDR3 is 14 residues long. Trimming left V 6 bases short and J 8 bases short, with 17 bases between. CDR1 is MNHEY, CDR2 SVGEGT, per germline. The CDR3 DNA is TGTGCCAGCAGGGATCCGGGGGGCAAGGATGAGCAGTTCCTC. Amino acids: CASRDPGGKDEQFL.

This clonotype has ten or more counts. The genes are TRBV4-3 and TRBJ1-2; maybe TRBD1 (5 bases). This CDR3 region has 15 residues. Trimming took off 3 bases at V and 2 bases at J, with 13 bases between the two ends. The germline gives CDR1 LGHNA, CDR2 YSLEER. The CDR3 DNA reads TGCGCCAGCAGCCATTCGGGGCTAGCGAACTATGGCTACACCTTC. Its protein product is CASSHSGLANYGYTF.

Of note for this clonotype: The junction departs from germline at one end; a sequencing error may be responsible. As DNA, the CDR3 is TGTGCCGGCAGCTTAGATTCGAGGCTAGTGGGGGGCCCAATTATCACAGATACGCAGTATTTT. Protein product: CAGSLDSRLVGGPIITDTQYF. The chain carries TRBV11-3 and TRBJ2-3; TRBD1 or TRBD2 may be the D gene (6 bases each). This CDR3 has 21 amino acids. The germline V gene encodes CDR1 SGHNT and CDR2 YENEEA.

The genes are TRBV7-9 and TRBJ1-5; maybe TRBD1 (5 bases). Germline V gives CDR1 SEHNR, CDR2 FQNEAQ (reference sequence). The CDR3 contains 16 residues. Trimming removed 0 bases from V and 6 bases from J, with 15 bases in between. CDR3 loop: CASSLARTGEVQPQHF. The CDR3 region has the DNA TGTGCCAGCAGCTTAGCGAGGACGGGGGAGGTTCAGCCCCAGCATTTT.

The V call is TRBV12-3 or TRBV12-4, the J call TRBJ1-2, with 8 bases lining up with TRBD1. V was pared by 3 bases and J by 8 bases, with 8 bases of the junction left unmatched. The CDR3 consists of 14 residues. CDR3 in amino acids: CASSFGAGGKGYTF. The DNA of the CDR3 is TGTGCCAGCAGTTTTGGGGCAGGGGGCAAAGGCTACACCTTC.

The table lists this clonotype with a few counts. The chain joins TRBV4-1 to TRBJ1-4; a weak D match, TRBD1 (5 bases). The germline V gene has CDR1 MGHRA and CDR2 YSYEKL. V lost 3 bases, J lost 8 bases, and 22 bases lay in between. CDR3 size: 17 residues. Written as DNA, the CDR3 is TGCGCCAGCAGCCATTATGGGGGGGGGTCAGGGAACGAAAAACTGTTTTTT. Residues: CASSHYGGGSGNEKLFF.